The next 17 T cell receptor beta chains were all read from a single sample in a study of cytomegalovirus exposure and HLA in healthy donors. Only in-frame clones appear in the TCRdb table, and some are missing; sequencing was by immunoSEQ multiplex PCR. Found here are hundreds of thousands of clones, around 90% of them singletons; the top ten hold around 3.1%. The sample taken for sequencing was PBMCs. These receptor sequences come from a woman in her twenties or thirties in good health and CMV-seronegative.

The chain carries TRBV25-1 and TRBJ2-5; D is ambiguous. The CDR3 extends over 11 amino acids. Trimming cost V 4 bases and J 4 bases, with 4 bases left between them. CDR1 is MGHDK, CDR2 SYGVNS, per germline. Here the CDR3 DNA reads TGTGCCAGCAGTGGAGGAGAGACCCAGTACTTC. Translated: CASSGGETQYF. Supplemented by reference TRBV25-1 and TRBJ2-5, the full variable domain reads EADIYQTPRYLVIGTGKKITLECSQTMGHDKMYWYQQDPGMELHLIHYSYGVNSTEKGDLSSESTVSRIRTEHFPLTLESARPSHTSQYLCASSGGETQYFGPGTRLLVL.

The V gene is TRBV5-1, the J gene TRBJ2-1, with 10 bases that match TRBD1. In germline, CDR1 is SGHRS, CDR2 YFSETQ. Germline trimming cut 2 bases from V and 3 bases from J; bases unmatched to any gene: 11. There are 18 residues in the CDR3. The CDR3 coding sequence is TGCGCCAGCAGCTTTGTAGTAGTGACAGGGGGCGGCTACAATGAGCAGTTCTTC. It codes for CASSFVVVTGGGYNEQFF.

The gene calls are TRBV30 and TRBJ1-2; the match to TRBD1 covers 7 bases. Losses at the gene ends were 2 bases for V and 7 bases for J; bases not matched to a gene: 10. The CDR3 consists of 14 residues. The germline gives CDR1 GTSNPN, CDR2 SVGIG (reference sequence). This CDR3 is CAWSTGTAYFGYTF. Here the CDR3 DNA reads TGTGCCTGGAGTACCGGGACAGCGTACTTTGGCTACACCTTC. The full variable domain, with the rest looked up from reference TRBV30 and TRBJ1-2, is SQTIHQWPATLVQPVGSPLSLECTVEGTSNPNLYWYRQAAGRGLQLLFYSVGIGQISSEVPQNLSASRPQDRQFILSSKKLLLSDSGFYLCAWSTGTAYFGYTFGSGTRLTVV.

In regard to this clone: The CDR3 carries no conserved terminal phenylalanine or tryptophan, so it likely arises from a read error. Because the CDR3's place on the DNA is in doubt, the DNA is left out and the CDR3 is given as listed by TCRdb. The CDR3 is CASSKWDFAYEN. The genes are TRBV21-1 and TRBJ2-7; the table calls TRBD2, which could not be checked here. TRBV21-1 is reported as a pseudogene. From its first to its last residue, the CDR3 has 12 amino acids.

This clone was picked up one time. The chain recombines TRBV5-1 with TRBJ2-5; D unclear. Looked up from germline, CDR1 is SGHRS and CDR2 is YFSETQ. V lost 4 bases and J lost 0, with 7 bases in between. The CDR3 consists of 13 residues. In DNA, the CDR3 is TGCGCCAGCAGCGTGATTAACCAAGAGACCCAGTACTTC. It yields the protein CASSVINQETQYF.

The DNA for the CDR3 is TGCGCCAGCAGCCAAGAACCCGTGGGGCTCTACGAGCAGTACTTC. Translated, it gives CASSQEPVGLYEQYF. V usage is TRBV4-1 and J usage is TRBJ2-7; TRBD1 might be the D (5 bases). This CDR3 region has 15 residues. The V and J ends lost 0 bases and 3 bases respectively, with 12 bases between them. The V gene's germline CDR1 is MGHRA and CDR2 YSYEKL.

V and J are TRBV5-4 and TRBJ2-7, with D maybe TRBD2 (6 bases). Deletions cut 4 bases from V and 2 bases from J, with 16 bases between. There are 15 residues in the CDR3. Germline V gene data show CDR1 as SGHNT and CDR2 as YYREEE (reference sequence). CDR3 nucleotides: TGTGCCAGCAGCCGGGCCGCGGGGCTCACCTACGAGCAGTACTTC. Its protein product is CASSRAAGLTYEQYF.

The genes are TRBV25-1 and TRBJ2-7, with D tentatively TRBD1 or TRBD2 (5 bases each). This CDR3 is 14 amino acids long. V dropped 4 bases and J dropped 6 bases, with 16 bases sitting between them. Germline V CDR1 and CDR2: MGHDK, SYGVNS. CDR3 sequence reads: CASSGRGVYSEQYF. In nucleotides, the CDR3 is TGTGCCAGCAGTGGGAGAGGGGTCTATAGCGAGCAGTACTTC.

The chain links TRBV5-1 to TRBJ2-4; maybe TRBD1 (6 bases). The germline V and J ends were trimmed by 3 bases and 0 bases, with 22 bases remaining between them. The CDR3 has 19 residues. Germline V lookup: CDR1 SGHRS, CDR2 YFSETQ. CDR3 residues: CASSSYSAGDPLAKNIQYF. CDR3 DNA: TGCGCCAGCAGCTCGTACTCAGCAGGGGACCCCTTAGCCAAAAACATTCAGTACTTC.

The V gene is TRBV5-6, the J gene TRBJ2-3; unclear D gene. Trimming took 2 bases from V and 2 from J, leaving 3 bases between them. This CDR3 has 12 amino acids. CDR1 is SGHDT and CDR2 is YYEEEE in the germline V gene. CDR3 DNA sequence: TGTGCCAGCAGCTTCCTCACAGATACGCAGTATTTT. It encodes CASSFLTDTQYF. Together with reference TRBV5-6 and TRBJ2-3, the CDR3 gives the full variable domain: DAGVTQSPTHLIKTRGQQVTLRCSPKSGHDTVSWYQQALGQGPQFIFQYYEEEERQRGNFPDRFSGHQFPNYSSELNVNALLLGDSALYLCASSFLTDTQYFGPGTRLTVL.

This chain connects TRBV28 to TRBJ2-7, with D possibly being TRBD2 (6 bases). CDR1 and CDR2 from the germline V gene are MDHEN and SYDVKM. CDR3 length equals 16 residues. Trimming stripped 5 bases from V and 0 bases from J, with 17 bases between. This chain's CDR3 is CASSPNPRGLSYEQYF. Written as DNA, the CDR3 is TGTGCCAGCAGTCCGAACCCGCGGGGCCTCTCCTACGAGCAGTACTTC.

This clone was recorded once. This chain links TRBV28 with TRBJ2-5; maybe TRBD2 (6 bases). CDR1 MDHEN and CDR2 SYDVKM come from the germline V gene. Trimming cost V 4 bases and J 4 bases, with 34 bases left between them. This CDR3 has 21 residues. The DNA of the CDR3 is TGTGCCAGCAGTTCAAGGGCCTGGAGGGACCTGTGCCCAGCGGCCTCAGAGACCCAGTACTTC. Amino acids: CASSSRAWRDLCPAASETQYF.

V gene TRBV15 combines with J gene TRBJ1-3; possible D gene TRBD1, 6 bases. With 3 bases removed from V and 0 bases from J, the gap between germline ends came to 9 bases. The CDR3 consists of 15 residues. The V gene's germline CDR1 is LNHNV and CDR2 YYDKDF (reference sequence). DNA of the CDR3: TGTGCCACCAGCAGGGACAGTGCCTCTGGAAACACCATATATTTT. As protein: CATSRDSASGNTIYF.

This chain connects TRBV4-3 to TRBJ2-7; tentatively, D is TRBD2 (6 bases). Looked up from germline, CDR1 is LGHNA and CDR2 is YSLEER. The CDR3 is made up of 15 amino acids. The ends were cut back, 1 base at V and 3 bases at J, with 13 bases in the middle. DNA of the CDR3: TGCGCCAGCAGCCAAGGGAGGGACCAAGACTACGAGCAGTACTTC. The encoded protein is CASSQGRDQDYEQYF.

This chain joins TRBV11-2 and TRBJ2-7, with 9 bases lining up with TRBD1. Losses at the gene ends were 5 bases for V and 3 bases for J; bases not matched to a gene: 8. The CDR3 is made up of 15 amino acids. Germline V gene sequence: CDR1 SGHAT, CDR2 FQNNGV. CDR3 residues: CASSERTGANYEQYF. Here the CDR3 DNA reads TGTGCCAGCAGCGAGCGGACAGGGGCCAACTACGAGCAGTACTTC.

The V call is TRBV6-5, the J call TRBJ2-5; D is perhaps TRBD2 (6 bases). The CDR3 extends over 15 amino acids. Trimming stripped 7 bases from V and 5 bases from J, with 20 bases between. From germline, CDR1 is MNHEY and CDR2 SVGAGI. This CDR3 reads CASTRGLPFRETQYF. The DNA of the CDR3 is TGTGCCAGCACGAGGGGACTGCCCTTTCGGGAGACCCAGTACTTC.

The gene calls are TRBV11-2 and TRBJ2-7; D may correspond to TRBD1 or TRBD2 (5 bases each). This CDR3 region has 14 residues. CDR1 and CDR2 (germline): SGHAT, FQNNGV. V dropped 0 bases and J dropped 4 bases, with 10 bases sitting between them. In DNA form, the CDR3 reads TGTGCCAGCAGCTTAGAGGGACCGCGGTACGAGCAGTACTTC. Translated: CASSLEGPRYEQYF.